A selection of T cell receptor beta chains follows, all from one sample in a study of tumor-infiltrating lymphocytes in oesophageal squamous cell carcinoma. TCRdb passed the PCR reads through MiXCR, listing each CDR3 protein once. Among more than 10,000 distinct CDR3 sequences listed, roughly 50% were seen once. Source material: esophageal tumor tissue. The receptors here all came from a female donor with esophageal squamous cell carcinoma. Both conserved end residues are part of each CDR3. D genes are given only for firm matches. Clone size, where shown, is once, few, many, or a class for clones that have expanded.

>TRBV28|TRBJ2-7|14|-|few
CASSLGTTIYEQYF
TGTGCCAGCAGTCTCGGGACCACTATCTACGAGCAGTACTTC
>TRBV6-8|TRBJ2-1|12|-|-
CASSDVYNEQFF
TGTGCCAGCAGTGACGTATACAATGAGCAGTTCTTC
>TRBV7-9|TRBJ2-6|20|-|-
CASSLEGMKDTRPWANVLTF
TGTGCTAGCAGCTTAGAGGGTATGAAGGACACCCGGCCCTGGGCCAACGTCCTGACTTTC
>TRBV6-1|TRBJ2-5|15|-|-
CASSEVGGAQETQYF
TGTGCCAGCAGTGAAGTGGGCGGAGCCCAAGAGACCCAGTACTTC
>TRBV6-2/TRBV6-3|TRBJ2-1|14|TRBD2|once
CASRTSGKYNEQFF
TGTGCCAGCAGGACTAGCGGGAAATACAATGAGCAGTTCTTC
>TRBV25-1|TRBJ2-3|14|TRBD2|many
CASSYAGVPDTQYF
TGTGCCAGCAGCTACGCGGGAGTTCCAGATACGCAGTATTTT
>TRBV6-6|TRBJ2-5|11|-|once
CASSAGETQYF
TGTGCCAGCAGTGCGGGAGAGACCCAGTACTTC
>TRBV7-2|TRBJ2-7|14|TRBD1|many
CASSTDRQSYEQYF
TGTGCCAGCAGCACGGACAGGCAATCCTACGAGCAGTACTTC
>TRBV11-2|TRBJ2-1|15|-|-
CASSLLGGSYNEQFF
TGTGCCAGCAGCTTACTGGGGGGCTCCTACAATGAGCAGTTCTTC
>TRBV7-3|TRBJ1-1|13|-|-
CASSFQMNTEAFF
TGTGCCAGCAGCTTCCAGATGAACACTGAAGCTTTCTTT
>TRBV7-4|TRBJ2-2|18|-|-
CASSLNPTWAANTGELFF
TGTGCCAGCAGCTTAAACCCTACTTGGGCGGCGAACACCGGGGAGCTGTTTTTT
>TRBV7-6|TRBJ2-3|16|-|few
CASSHSSGRLVRREYF
TGTGCCAGCAGTCATTCCTCAGGGCGACTTGTTCGTCGTGAGTATTTT
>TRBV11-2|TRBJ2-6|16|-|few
CASSLAVVTGANVLTF
TGTGCCAGCAGCTTAGCAGTGGTAACTGGGGCCAACGTCCTGACTTTC
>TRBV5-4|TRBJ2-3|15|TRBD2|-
CASRRLAGDIDTQYF
TGTGCCAGCAGACGACTAGCGGGGGACATAGATACGCAGTATTTT
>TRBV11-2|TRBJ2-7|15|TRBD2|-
CASNPPGTSQNEQYF
TGTGCCAGCAACCCTCCAGGGACTAGCCAAAATGAGCAGTACTTC
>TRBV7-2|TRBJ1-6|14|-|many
CASSSDSYNSPLHF
TGTGCCAGCAGCTCGGACAGTTATAATTCACCCCTCCACTTT
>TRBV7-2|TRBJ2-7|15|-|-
CASSLGPRDTYEQYF
TGTGCCAGCAGCTTAGGGCCCAGGGATACCTACGAGCAGTACTTC
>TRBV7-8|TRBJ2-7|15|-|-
CASSLASLSSYEQYF
TGTGCCAGCAGCTTAGCGTCTCTTTCCTCCTACGAGCAGTACTTC
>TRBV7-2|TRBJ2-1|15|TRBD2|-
CASSFFSGTYNEQFF
TGTGCCAGCAGCTTCTTTAGCGGGACCTACAATGAGCAGTTCTTC
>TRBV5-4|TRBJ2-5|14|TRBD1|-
CASSTQGALETQYF
TGTGCCAGCAGCACCCAGGGGGCGCTTGAGACCCAGTACTTC
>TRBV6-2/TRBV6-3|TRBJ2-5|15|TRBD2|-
CASSVRLAGQETQYF
TGTGCCAGCAGTGTCCGACTAGCGGGGCAAGAGACCCAGTACTTC
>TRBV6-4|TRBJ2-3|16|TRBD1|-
CASSDSRGPGTDTQYF
TGTGCCAGCAGTGACTCGAGGGGGCCCGGGACAGATACGCAGTATTTT
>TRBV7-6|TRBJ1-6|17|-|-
CASSFGAEFWKPYEQYF
TGTGCCAGCAGCTTTGGGGCCGAATTCTGGAAGCCCTACGAGCAGTACTTT
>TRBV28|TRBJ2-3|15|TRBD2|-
CASTRTSGSQDTQYF
TGTGCCAGCACTCGGACTAGCGGGAGTCAGGATACGCAGTATTTT
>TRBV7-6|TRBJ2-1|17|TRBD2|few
CASSSLGLAGGYNEQFF
TGTGCCAGCAGCTCCCTGGGGCTAGCGGGAGGTTACAATGAGCAGTTCTTC
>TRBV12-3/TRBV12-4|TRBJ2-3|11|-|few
CASSFTGTQYF
TGTGCCAGCAGTTTCACTGGTACGCAGTATTTT
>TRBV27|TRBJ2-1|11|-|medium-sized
CASRIYHEQFF
TGTGCCAGCAGGATTTACCATGAGCAGTTCTTC
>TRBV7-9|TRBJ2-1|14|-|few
CASSPTASYNEQFF
TGTGCCAGCAGTCCTACTGCCTCCTACAATGAGCAGTTCTTC
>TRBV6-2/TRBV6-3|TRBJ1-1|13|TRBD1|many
CASSRGQGRRAFF
TGTGCCAGCAGCCGAGGACAGGGGAGGAGGGCTTTCTTT
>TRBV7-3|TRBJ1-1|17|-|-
CASSLGSGGRTNTEAFF
TGTGCCAGCAGCTTAGGGTCGGGGGGACGGACGAACACTGAAGCTTTCTTT
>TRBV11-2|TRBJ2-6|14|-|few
CASSLSSGANVLTF
TGTGCCAGCAGCTTATCCTCTGGGGCCAACGTCCTGACTTTC
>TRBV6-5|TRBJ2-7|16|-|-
CASSSRWTRVNYEQYF
TGTGCCAGCAGCTCCCGGTGGACCCGGGTTAACTACGAGCAGTACTTC
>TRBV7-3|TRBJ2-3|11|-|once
CASAQGYTQYF
TGTGCCAGCGCGCAGGGGTATACGCAGTATTTT
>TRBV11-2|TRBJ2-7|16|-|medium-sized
CASSSNTGVSSYEQYF
TGTGCCAGCAGCTCCAATACCGGGGTTAGCTCCTACGAGCAGTACTTC
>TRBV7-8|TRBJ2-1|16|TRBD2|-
CASTPVGLNSYNEQFF
TGTGCCAGCACCCCAGTGGGACTAAACTCCTACAATGAGCAGTTCTTC
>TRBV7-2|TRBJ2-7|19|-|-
CASSSPRRGGQPTTYEQYF
TGTGCCAGCAGCTCTCCGCGGCGCGGGGGACAGCCTACCACCTACGAGCAGTACTTC
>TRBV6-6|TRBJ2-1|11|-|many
CASSYLNEQFF
TGTGCCAGCAGTTATCTCAATGAGCAGTTCTTC
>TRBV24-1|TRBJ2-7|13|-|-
CATSGSSSYEQYF
TGTGCCACCAGTGGCTCCAGCTCCTACGAGCAGTACTTC
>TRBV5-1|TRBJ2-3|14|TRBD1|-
CASSGRGRSDTQYF
TGCGCCAGCAGTGGAAGGGGGCGTTCGGATACGCAGTATTTT
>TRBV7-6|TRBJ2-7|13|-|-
CASSLEPRGEQYF
TGTGCCAGCAGCTTAGAGCCCCGAGGCGAGCAGTACTTC
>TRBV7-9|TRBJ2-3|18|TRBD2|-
CASSSWTSGRTRTDTQYF
TGTGCCAGCAGCTCTTGGACTAGCGGGAGGACGAGGACAGATACGCAGTATTTT
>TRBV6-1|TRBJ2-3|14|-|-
CASGRLVGTDTQYF
TGTGCCAGCGGTCGGCTAGTTGGCACAGATACGCAGTATTTT
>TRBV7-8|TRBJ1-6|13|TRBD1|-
CASSDTGDSPLHF
TGTGCCAGCAGCGATACAGGGGATTCACCCCTCCACTTT
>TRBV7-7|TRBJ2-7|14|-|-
CASSPGGGNHEQYF
TGTGCTAGCAGTCCCGGGGGCGGGAACCACGAGCAGTACTTC
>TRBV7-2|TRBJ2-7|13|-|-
CATKAGIYNEQYF
TGTGCCACTAAGGCAGGGATCTACAATGAGCAGTACTTC
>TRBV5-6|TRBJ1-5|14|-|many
CASSLQALTQPQHF
TGTGCCAGCAGCTTGCAGGCTCTTACCCAGCCCCAGCATTTT
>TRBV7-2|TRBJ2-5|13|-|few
CASSLSGGETQYF
TGTGCCAGCAGCTTATCTGGGGGGGAGACCCAGTACTTC
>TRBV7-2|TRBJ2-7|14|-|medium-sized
CASSLVTTNSPLHF
TGTGCCAGCAGCTTAGTCACCACCAATTCACCCCTCCACTTC
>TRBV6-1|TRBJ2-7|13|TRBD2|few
CASSPGLYYEQYF
TGTGCCAGCAGTCCGGGACTATATTACGAGCAGTACTTC
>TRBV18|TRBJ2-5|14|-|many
CASSPDRNAGEQYF
TGTGCCAGCTCACCCGACAGGAACGCTGGTGAGCAGTACTTC
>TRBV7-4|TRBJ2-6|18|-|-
CASSLGGTVISGANVLTF
TGTGCCAGCAGCTTAGGGGGGACTGTCATCTCTGGGGCCAACGTCCTGACTTTC
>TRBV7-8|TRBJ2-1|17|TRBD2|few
CASSFVAGTSGSYEQFF
TGTGCCAGCAGCTTTGTGGCCGGGACTAGCGGGAGCTATGAGCAGTTCTTC
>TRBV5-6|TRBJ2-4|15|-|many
CASSLRGIPKNIQYF
TGTGCCAGCAGCTTACGGGGTATACCCAAAAACATTCAGTACTTC
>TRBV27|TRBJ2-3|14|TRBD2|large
CASKPGLATDTQYF
TGTGCCAGCAAACCTGGACTAGCGACAGATACGCAGTATTTT
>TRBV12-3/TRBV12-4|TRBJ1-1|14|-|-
CASSLGPTNTEAFF
TGTGCCAGCAGTTTGGGACCCACGAACACTGAAGCTTTCTTT